The sample holds a few counts of the clone carrying this T cell receptor (beta chain). The target antigen is unknown. Researchers reported that TCR beta cDNA libraries carried unique molecular identifiers. MiXCR, run by TCRdb on the PCR reads, gives a single entry per CDR3 protein. The sample consists of almost 700,000 distinct CDR3 sequences, about 60% of them appearing once. The sample comes from a study of post-analysis software for immune sequencing data. Study-wide results and caveats: Roughly five TRBV segments were significantly more frequent in patients than in controls. TRBV5-6, TRBV5-1 and TRBV20-1 were among these segments.

The CDR3 is 14 residues long. The V gene lost 5 bases and the J gene lost 2 bases, with 12 bases spanning the gap. This receptor was taken from a girl aged 2 to 9 with multiple sclerosis. The sequenced sample was blood. The chain combines TRBV12-3 or TRBV12-4 with TRBJ1-2; D gene ambiguous. CDR3 in DNA: TGTGCCAGCAGTCCCGGGAAGAACAACTATGGCTACACCTTC. Its translation: CASSPGKNNYGYTF.